This T cell receptor (beta chain) was captured in a study of blood T cells in healthy people across ages. Germline V gene lookup returns CDR1 SGHVS and CDR2 FNYEAQ. The CDR3 sequence is 13 residues long. Isolation of PBMCs gave at least 7 million cells per sample. This clonotype has only one observation. A read error may account for a junction end that differs from germline. A sample-barcoded 5' primer and a J-beta primer mix were used in a second PCR of about 7 to 11 cycles. MiXCR was run by TCRdb on the 5' RACE reads, yielding one entry per CDR3 protein. The table lists approximately 760,000 distinct CDR3 sequences, around a quarter of them singletons, with 9.4% in the top ten. In addition, the sample was reused for a study of T cells of mothers and their children. That paper adds: A few healthy Caucasian mothers served as donors, and their six children did as well. Amplification in the second PCR used the M1S primer, which added sample barcodes and 2-4 random nucleotides.

The sequenced material came from blood. The chain employs TRBV7-6 and TRBJ2-7; unclear D gene. The receptor was isolated from a boy between 10 and 17 years old in good health. CDR3 sequence reads: CASILGSPAEQYF. DNA of the CDR3: TGTGCCAGCATCTTAGGAAGCCCGGCGGAGCAGTACTTC.